The 18 T cell receptor beta chains below all came from one sample that was sequenced in a study of cytomegalovirus exposure and HLA in healthy donors. Researchers ran the PCR with 60 Vbeta and 13 Jbeta primers. Method: immunoSEQ multiplex PCR; TCRdb's copy keeps in-frame clones and lacks some. The data include over 120,000 clones; the top ten clones carry about 0.96%. The sample taken for sequencing was PBMCs. The receptor set was obtained from a male donor in good health and CMV-seronegative.

The genes are TRBV6-1 and TRBJ2-7; D perhaps matches TRBD1 (5 bases). Germline V gives CDR1 MNHNS, CDR2 SASEGT. V was trimmed by 3 bases and J by 6 bases, leaving 15 bases between them. The CDR3 has 14 residues. The CDR3 protein is CASSEPGLSGEQYF. The CDR3 DNA reads as TGTGCCAGCAGTGAGCCAGGGTTATCGGGCGAGCAGTACTTC.

This sequence joins TRBV30 and TRBJ1-3; D perhaps matches TRBD1 (6 bases). The CDR3 has 15 amino acids. Germline CDR1 is GTSNPN and CDR2 is SVGIG (reference sequence). Trimming shortened V by 1 base and J by 0 bases, and 10 bases separated the two germline ends. CDR3 DNA: TGTGCCTGGAGTGAACGCAGGGGCTCTGGAAACACCATATATTTT. Its translation: CAWSERRGSGNTIYF.

The genes are TRBV27 and TRBJ1-1; no reliable D call. Trimming left V 5 bases short and J 1 base short, with 11 bases between. From germline, CDR1 is MNHEY and CDR2 SMNVEV (reference sequence). This CDR3 is built from 14 residues. As DNA, the CDR3 is TGTGCCAGCAGTCCGTGGGCAGGGAACACTGAAGCTTTCTTT. Encoded protein: CASSPWAGNTEAFF.

The rearrangement links TRBV5-1 to TRBJ2-3; 7 bases are shared with TRBD2. Germline V gene lookup returns CDR1 SGHRS and CDR2 YFSETQ. The CDR3 length is 12 residues. V shed 4 bases and J 14 bases; nucleotides not matched to a gene: 10. The CDR3 nucleotides are TGCGCCAGCAGCGCAACTAGCGACCCCTGGTATTTT. Translation: CASSATSDPWYF. The full variable domain, in which reference TRBV5-1 and TRBJ2-3 provide the parts outside the CDR3, is KAGVTQTPRYLIKTRGQQVTLSCSPISGHRSVSWYQQTPGQGLQFLFEYFSETQRNKGNFPGRFSGRQFSNSRSEMNVSTLELGDSALYLCASSATSDPWYFGPGTRLTVL.

The chain is built from TRBV25-1 and TRBJ2-7; D unresolved. Germline CDR1 reads MGHDK; CDR2 reads SYGVNS. Trimming took off 9 bases at V and 1 base at J, with 13 bases between the two ends. The CDR3 length is 13 residues. CDR3 coding DNA: TGTGCCAGTCTGTCGGAGACTTCCTACGAGCAGTACTTC. This codes for CASLSETSYEQYF.

The chain employs TRBV7-3 and TRBJ2-1; 8 bases agree with TRBD2. The V gene end was trimmed by 2 bases and the J gene end by 3 bases; junction bases not matched to a gene: 6. The CDR3 runs 16 residues. CDR1 and CDR2 from the germline V gene are SGHTA and FQGTGA. CDR3 sequence (DNA): TGTGCCAGCAGCTTATATCTAGCGGGCGACTACAATGAGCAGTTCTTC. Translation: CASSLYLAGDYNEQFF.

This chain links TRBV6-5 with TRBJ1-5; 10 nucleotides match TRBD1. There are 14 residues in the CDR3. Germline V gene lookup returns CDR1 MNHEY and CDR2 SVGAGI. The J segment lost 5 bases and the V segment lost 6 bases, leaving 4 bases of the junction unmatched. Here the CDR3 reads CASRRDRGDQPQHF. CDR3 coding DNA: TGTGCCAGCAGACGGGACAGGGGCGATCAGCCCCAGCATTTT.

The chain uses TRBV18 and TRBJ1-2, with a tentative D call TRBD1 (5 bases). The CDR3 loop spans 15 amino acids. Trimming removed 2 bases from V and 8 bases from J, with 18 bases in between. CDR1 and CDR2 from the germline V gene are KGHSH and LQKENI. CDR3 DNA: TGTGCCAGCTCACCAGGCGGAGTAGGGGTGGGCGGCTACACCTTC. This codes for CASSPGGVGVGGYTF. The full variable domain, its missing parts supplied by reference TRBV18 and TRBJ1-2, is NAGVMQNPRHLVRRRGQEARLRCSPMKGHSHVYWYRQLPEEGLKFMVYLQKENIIDESGMPKERFSAEFPKEGPSILRIQQVVRGDSAAYFCASSPGGVGVGGYTFGSGTRLTVV.

In regard to this clone: Mismatch with germline at one junction end may stem from a read error. The V and J genes are TRBV7-7 and TRBJ2-3; 9 bases are a match to TRBD1. Looked up from germline, CDR1 is SSHAT and CDR2 is FNYEAQ (reference sequence). CDR3 length: 14 amino acids. This CDR3 is CASSPGTGQNTQYF. In nucleotides, the CDR3 is TGTGCTAGCAGCCCTGGGACAGGGCAAAATACGCAGTATTTT.

The chain couples TRBV19 to TRBJ1-5, with D unclear. This CDR3 contains 13 residues. V dropped 6 bases and J dropped 6 bases, with 12 bases sitting between them. The germline V gene has CDR1 LNHDA and CDR2 SQIVND (reference sequence). This chain's CDR3 is CASSHEEAQPQHF. The CDR3 DNA follows: TGTGCCAGTAGCCACGAGGAAGCTCAGCCCCAGCATTTT.

To note about this clone: One end of the junction fails to match germline, which may point to a read error. The rearrangement joins TRBV14 to TRBJ2-7; D might be TRBD1 (5 bases). This CDR3 spans 11 amino acids. Germline CDR1 reads SGHDN; CDR2 reads FVKESK. The CDR3 coding sequence is TGTGCCAGCAGCATTGGGGCTTGGCTGCACTTC. This sequence encodes CASSIGAWLHF.

The chain combines TRBV5-1 with TRBJ2-5; TRBD2 aligns across 7 bases. Losses at the gene ends were 5 bases for V and 4 bases for J; bases not matched to a gene: 8. The CDR3 runs to 14 residues. Germline lookup yields CDR1 SGHRS and CDR2 YFSETQ. CDR3 protein: CASRGTTNGETQYF. CDR3 bases: TGCGCCAGCAGGGGGACTACTAATGGAGAGACCCAGTACTTC.

This chain connects TRBV18 to TRBJ2-2; D may be TRBD1 (5 bases). Germline V gene data show CDR1 as KGHSH and CDR2 as LQKENI. V was pared by 3 bases and J by 6 bases, with 8 bases between. This CDR3 is built from 13 residues. The CDR3, as DNA: TGTGCCAGCTCACCCGGACACCCCGGGGAGCTGTTTTTT. It is translated as CASSPGHPGELFF.

The genes are TRBV6-6 and TRBJ2-5; a weak D match, TRBD1 (6 bases). The CDR3 length is 14 residues. Trimming pared 0 bases from V and 5 bases from J, leaving 10 bases between. The germline gives CDR1 MNHNY, CDR2 SVGAGI (reference sequence). CDR3 nucleotides: TGTGCCAGCAGTTACTCGGTCAGGGGTGAGACCCAGTACTTC. As protein: CASSYSVRGETQYF.

This chain joins TRBV5-5 and TRBJ2-5, with 9 nucleotides matching TRBD1. The J segment lost 7 bases and the V segment lost 0 bases, leaving 10 bases of the junction unmatched. Per the germline V gene, CDR1 is SGHKS and CDR2 is YYEKEE (reference sequence). The CDR3 runs 16 residues. The CDR3 sequence: CASSLVTGGLLGTQYF. The CDR3 region has the DNA TGTGCCAGCAGCTTGGTCACAGGGGGCCTGCTGGGGACCCAGTACTTC.

V is TRBV27 and J is TRBJ1-6, with D uncertain. This CDR3 has 16 residues. V was pared by 3 bases and J by 8 bases, with 17 bases between. The germline gives CDR1 MNHEY, CDR2 SMNVEV (reference sequence). CDR3 in DNA: TGTGCCAGCAGTTTCCAACCGGGTGTTTTTGATTCACCCCTCCACTTT. Protein: CASSFQPGVFDSPLHF.

The J gene is TRBJ2-1, the V gene TRBV9, with 9 bases identical to TRBD2. Looked up from germline, CDR1 is SGDLS and CDR2 is YYNGEE. This CDR3 is built from 16 residues. V was pared by 0 bases and J by 6 bases, with 7 bases of the junction left unmatched. As DNA, the CDR3 is TGTGCCAGCAGCGTAGGGCCCAGCGGGAGGTCCAATGAGCAGTTCTTC. This sequence encodes CASSVGPSGRSNEQFF.

V usage is TRBV9 and J usage is TRBJ1-1; D is unresolved. The V end lost 4 bases, the J end lost 1 base, and 11 bases lay between the germline ends. CDR3 size: 14 residues. The germline V gene encodes CDR1 SGDLS and CDR2 YYNGEE. CDR3 nucleotides: TGTGCCAGCAGCCCCCGGTCCGCGAACACTGAAGCTTTCTTT. It translates to CASSPRSANTEAFF.